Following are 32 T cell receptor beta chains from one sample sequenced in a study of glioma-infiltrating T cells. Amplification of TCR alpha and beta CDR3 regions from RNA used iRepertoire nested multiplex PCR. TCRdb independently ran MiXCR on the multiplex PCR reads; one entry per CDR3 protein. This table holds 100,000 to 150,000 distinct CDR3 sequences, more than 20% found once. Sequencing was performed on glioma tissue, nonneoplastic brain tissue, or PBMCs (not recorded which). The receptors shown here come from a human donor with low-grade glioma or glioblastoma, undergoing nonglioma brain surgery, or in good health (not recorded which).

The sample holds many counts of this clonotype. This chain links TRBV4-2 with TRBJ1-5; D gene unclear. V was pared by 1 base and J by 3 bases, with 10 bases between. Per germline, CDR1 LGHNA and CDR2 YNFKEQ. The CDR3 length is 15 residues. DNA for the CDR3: TGTGCCAGCAGCCAAGGTGACGACTTCAATCAGCCCCAGCATTTT. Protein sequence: CASSQGDDFNQPQHF.

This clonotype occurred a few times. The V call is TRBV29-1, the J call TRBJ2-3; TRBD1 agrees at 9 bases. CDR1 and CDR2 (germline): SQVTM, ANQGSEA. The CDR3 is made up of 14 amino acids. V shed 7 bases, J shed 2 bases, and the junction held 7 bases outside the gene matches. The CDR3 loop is CSADRTGATDTQYF. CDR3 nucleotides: TGCAGCGCAGACCGGACAGGGGCCACAGATACGCAGTATTTT.

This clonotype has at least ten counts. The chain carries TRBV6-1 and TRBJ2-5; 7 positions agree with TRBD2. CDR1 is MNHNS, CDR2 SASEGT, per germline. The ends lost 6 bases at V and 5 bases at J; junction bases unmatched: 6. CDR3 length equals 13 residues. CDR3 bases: TGTGCCAGCAGCCGGGACTATTTTGAGACCCAGTACTTC. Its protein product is CASSRDYFETQYF.

CDR3 protein: CAGIFRQTSGNTIYF. The CDR3 DNA sequence: TGTGCCGGCATTTTCCGACAGACATCTGGAAACACCATATATTTT. The chain couples TRBV28 to TRBJ1-3; maybe TRBD1 (5 bases). This CDR3 comprises 15 residues. V was cut by 11 bases and J by 1 base, with 18 bases left in between. Germline CDR1 and CDR2: MDHEN and SYDVKM.

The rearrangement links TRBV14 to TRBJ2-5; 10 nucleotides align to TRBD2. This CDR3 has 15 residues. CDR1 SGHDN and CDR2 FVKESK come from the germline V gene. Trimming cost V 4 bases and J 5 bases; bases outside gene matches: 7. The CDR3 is CASSRPGLATETQYF. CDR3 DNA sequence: TGTGCCAGCAGCCGACCGGGACTAGCGACGGAGACCCAGTACTTC.

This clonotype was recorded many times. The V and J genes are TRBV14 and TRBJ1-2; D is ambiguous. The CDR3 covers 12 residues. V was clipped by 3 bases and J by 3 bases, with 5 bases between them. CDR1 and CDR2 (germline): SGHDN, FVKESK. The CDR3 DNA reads TGTGCCAGCAGCCATGGGGACTATGGCTACACCTTC. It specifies CASSHGDYGYTF.

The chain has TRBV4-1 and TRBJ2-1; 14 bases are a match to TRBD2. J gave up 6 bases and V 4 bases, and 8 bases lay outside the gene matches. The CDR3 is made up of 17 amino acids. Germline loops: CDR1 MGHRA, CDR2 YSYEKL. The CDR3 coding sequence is TGCGCCAGCAGCCCCCGACTAGCGGGGGGGCTTGTCAATGAGCAGTTCTTC. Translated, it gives CASSPRLAGGLVNEQFF.

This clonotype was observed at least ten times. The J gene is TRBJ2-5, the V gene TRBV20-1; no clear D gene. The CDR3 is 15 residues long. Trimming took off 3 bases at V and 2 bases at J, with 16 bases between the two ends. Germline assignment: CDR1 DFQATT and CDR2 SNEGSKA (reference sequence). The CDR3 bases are TGCAGTGCTAGGCCCGGTAGAAAAAGGCAAGAGACCCAGTACTTC. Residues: CSARPGRKRQETQYF.

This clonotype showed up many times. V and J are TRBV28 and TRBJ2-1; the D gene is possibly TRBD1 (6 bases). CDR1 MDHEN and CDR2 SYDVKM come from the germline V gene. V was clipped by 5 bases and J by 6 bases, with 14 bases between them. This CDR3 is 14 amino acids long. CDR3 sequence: CASSGLQGPNEQFF. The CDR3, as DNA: TGTGCCAGCAGTGGGCTACAGGGCCCCAATGAGCAGTTCTTC.

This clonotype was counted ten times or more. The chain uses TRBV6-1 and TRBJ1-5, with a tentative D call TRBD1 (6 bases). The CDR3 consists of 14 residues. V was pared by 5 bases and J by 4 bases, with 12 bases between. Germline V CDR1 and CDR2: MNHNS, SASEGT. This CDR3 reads CASSIGTGNQPQHF. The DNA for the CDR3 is TGTGCCAGCAGTATAGGCACAGGGAATCAGCCCCAGCATTTT.

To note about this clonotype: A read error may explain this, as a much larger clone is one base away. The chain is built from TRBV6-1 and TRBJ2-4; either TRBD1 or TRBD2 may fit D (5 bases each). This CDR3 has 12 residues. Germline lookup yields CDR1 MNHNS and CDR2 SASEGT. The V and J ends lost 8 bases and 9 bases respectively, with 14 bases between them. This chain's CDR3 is CASWELGGIQYF. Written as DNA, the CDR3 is TGTGCCAGCTGGGAACTTGGGGGCATTCAGTACTTC.

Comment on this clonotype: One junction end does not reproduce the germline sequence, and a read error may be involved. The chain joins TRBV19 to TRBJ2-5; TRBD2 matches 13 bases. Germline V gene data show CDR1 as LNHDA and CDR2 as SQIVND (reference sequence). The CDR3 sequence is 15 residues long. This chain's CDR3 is CASRGLAGDQENQYF. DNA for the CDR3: TGTGCCAGTAGAGGACTAGCGGGGGATCAAGAGAACCAGTACTTC.

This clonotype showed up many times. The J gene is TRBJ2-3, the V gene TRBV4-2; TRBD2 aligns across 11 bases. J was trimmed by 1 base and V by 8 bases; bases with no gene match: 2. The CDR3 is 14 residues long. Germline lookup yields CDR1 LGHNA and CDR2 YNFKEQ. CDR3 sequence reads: CASSGLAGTDTQYF. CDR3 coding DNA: TGTGCCAGCTCGGGACTAGCGGGCACAGATACGCAGTATTTT.

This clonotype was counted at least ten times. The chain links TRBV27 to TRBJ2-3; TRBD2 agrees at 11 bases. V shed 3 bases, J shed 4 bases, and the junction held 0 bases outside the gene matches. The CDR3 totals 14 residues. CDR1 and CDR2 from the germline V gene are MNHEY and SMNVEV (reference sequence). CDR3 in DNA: TGTGCCAGCAGTTTGACTAGCGGGGCAGATACGCAGTATTTT. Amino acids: CASSLTSGADTQYF.

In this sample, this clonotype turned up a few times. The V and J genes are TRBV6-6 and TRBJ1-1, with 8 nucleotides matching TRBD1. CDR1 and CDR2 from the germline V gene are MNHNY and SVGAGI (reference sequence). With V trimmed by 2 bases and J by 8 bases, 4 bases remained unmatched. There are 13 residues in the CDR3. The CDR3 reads CASSYRTGREAFF. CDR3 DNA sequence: TGTGCCAGCAGTTACAGGACAGGGAGGGAAGCTTTCTTT.

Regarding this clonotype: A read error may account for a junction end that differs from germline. The CDR3 nucleotides are TGTGTCTGGAGTGGGGACGCCTCTGGGGCCAACGTCCTGACTTTC. It codes for CVWSGDASGANVLTF. The rearrangement uses TRBV30 and TRBJ2-6; D could derive from TRBD1 or TRBD2 (5 bases each). The CDR3 contains 15 residues. In germline, CDR1 is GTSNPN, CDR2 SVGIG (reference sequence).

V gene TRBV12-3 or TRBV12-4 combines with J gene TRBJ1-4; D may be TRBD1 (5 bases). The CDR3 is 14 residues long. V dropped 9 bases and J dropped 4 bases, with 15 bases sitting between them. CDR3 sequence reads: CARGHGHINEKLFF. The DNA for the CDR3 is TGTGCCAGGGGGCACGGACATATTAATGAAAAACTGTTTTTT.

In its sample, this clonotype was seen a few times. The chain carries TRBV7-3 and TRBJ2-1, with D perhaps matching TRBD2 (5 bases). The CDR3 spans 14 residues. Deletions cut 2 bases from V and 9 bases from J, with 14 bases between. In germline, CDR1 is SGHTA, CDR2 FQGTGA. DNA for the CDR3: TGTGCCAGCAGCTTACAACGGGGTTTAGGTGAGCAGTTCTTC. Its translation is CASSLQRGLGEQFF.

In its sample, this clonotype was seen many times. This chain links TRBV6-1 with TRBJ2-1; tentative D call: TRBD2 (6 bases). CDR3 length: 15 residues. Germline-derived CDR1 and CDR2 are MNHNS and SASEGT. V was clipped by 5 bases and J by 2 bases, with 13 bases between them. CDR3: CASSQGRTTYNEQFF. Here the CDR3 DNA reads TGTGCCAGCAGTCAGGGACGGACTACCTACAATGAGCAGTTCTTC.

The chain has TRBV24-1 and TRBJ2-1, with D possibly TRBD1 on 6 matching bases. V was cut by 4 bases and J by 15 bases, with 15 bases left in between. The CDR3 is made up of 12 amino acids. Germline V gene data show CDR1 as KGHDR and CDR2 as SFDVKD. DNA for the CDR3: TGTGCCACCAGTGACTCCGGGACATACTTGTTCTTC. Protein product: CATSDSGTYLFF.

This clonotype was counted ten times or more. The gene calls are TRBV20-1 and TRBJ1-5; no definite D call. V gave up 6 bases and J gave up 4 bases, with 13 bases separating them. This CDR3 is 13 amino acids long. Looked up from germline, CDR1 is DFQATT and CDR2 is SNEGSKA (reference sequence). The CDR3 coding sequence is TGCAGTGCCCCTATCCGAACGAATCAGCCCCAGCATTTT. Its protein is CSAPIRTNQPQHF.

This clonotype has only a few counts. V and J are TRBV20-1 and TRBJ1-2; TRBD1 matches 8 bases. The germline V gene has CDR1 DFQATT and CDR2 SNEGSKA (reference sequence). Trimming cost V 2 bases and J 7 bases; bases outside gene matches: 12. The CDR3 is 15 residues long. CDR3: CSARRTGIYVSGYTF. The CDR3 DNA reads TGCAGTGCTAGAAGGACAGGGATATATGTCAGTGGCTACACCTTC.

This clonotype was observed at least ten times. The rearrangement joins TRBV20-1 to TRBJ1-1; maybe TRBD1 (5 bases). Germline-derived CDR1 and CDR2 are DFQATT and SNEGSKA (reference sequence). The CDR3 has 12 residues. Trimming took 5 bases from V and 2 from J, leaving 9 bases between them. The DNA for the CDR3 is TGCAGTGCTGAGGGGACCAACACTGAAGCTTTCTTT. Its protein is CSAEGTNTEAFF.

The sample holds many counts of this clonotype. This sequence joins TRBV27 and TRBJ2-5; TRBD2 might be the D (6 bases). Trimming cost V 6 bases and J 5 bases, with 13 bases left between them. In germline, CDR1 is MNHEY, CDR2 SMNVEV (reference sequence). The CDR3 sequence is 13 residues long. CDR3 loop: CASRPLSGETQYF. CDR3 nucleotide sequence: TGTGCCAGCAGGCCCTTAAGCGGGGAGACCCAGTACTTC.

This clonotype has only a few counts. The CDR3 protein is CASSRGVYNEQFF. In DNA form, the CDR3 reads TGTGCCAGCAGCCGGGGGGTATACAATGAGCAGTTCTTC. The chain recombines TRBV7-2 with TRBJ2-1, with TRBD2 identical over 7 bases. The CDR3 contains 13 residues. V trimming: 5 bases; J trimming: 4 bases; junction bases outside the gene matches: 2. Germline V gene data show CDR1 as SGHTA and CDR2 as FQGNSA.

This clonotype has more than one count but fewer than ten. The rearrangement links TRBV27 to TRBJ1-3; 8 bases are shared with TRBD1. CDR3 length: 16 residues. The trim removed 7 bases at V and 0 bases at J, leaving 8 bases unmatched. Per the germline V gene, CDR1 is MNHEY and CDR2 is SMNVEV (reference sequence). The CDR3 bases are TGTGCCAGCAAAACAGGGGGTTCCAGCTCTGGAAACACCATATATTTT. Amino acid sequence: CASKTGGSSSGNTIYF.

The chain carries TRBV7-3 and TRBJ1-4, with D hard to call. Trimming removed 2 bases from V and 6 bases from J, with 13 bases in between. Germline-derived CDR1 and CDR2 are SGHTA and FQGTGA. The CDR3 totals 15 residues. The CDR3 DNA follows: TGTGCCAGCAGCTTACGAATGGCAGGAGATGAAAAACTGTTTTTT. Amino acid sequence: CASSLRMAGDEKLFF.

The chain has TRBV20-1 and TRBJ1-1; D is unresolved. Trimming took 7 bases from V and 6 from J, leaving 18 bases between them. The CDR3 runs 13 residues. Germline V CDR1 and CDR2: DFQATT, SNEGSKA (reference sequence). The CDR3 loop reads CSGEDRRFSEAFF. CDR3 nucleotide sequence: TGCAGTGGGGAGGACCGCCGGTTCTCTGAAGCTTTCTTT.

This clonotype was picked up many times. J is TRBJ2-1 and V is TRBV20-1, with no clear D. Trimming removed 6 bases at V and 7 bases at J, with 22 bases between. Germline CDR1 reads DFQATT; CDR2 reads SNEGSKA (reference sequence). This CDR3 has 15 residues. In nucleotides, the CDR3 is TGCAGTGCCCTGACCGGGCTAGGCGTCGGAAATGAGCAGTTCTTC. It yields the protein CSALTGLGVGNEQFF.

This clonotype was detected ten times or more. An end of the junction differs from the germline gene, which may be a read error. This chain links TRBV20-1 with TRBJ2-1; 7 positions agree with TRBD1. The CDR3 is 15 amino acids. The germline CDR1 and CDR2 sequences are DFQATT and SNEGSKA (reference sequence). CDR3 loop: CSAGELGGAFNEQFF. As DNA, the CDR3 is TGCAGTGCTGGAGAGTTAGGGGGCGCATTCAATGAGCAGTTCTTC.

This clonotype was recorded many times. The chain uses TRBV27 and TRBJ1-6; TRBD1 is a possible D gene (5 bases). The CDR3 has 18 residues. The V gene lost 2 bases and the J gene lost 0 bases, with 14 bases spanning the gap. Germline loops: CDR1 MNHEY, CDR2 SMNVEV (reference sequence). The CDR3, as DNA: TGTGCCAGCAGTTTACGAGGGGCCGAGAGCTCCTATAATTCACCCCTCCACTTT. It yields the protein CASSLRGAESSYNSPLHF.

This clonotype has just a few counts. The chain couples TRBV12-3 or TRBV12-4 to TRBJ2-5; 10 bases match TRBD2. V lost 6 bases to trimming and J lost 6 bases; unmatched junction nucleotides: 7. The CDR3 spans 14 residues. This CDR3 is CASSGLAVTKTQYF. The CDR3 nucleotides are TGTGCCAGCAGCGGACTAGCGGTGACGAAGACCCAGTACTTC.